One and the same sample provided the 13 T cell receptor beta chains below, sequenced in a study of breast tumors, draining lymph nodes, adjacent tissues. Breast cancer patients provided tissue from their axillary draining lymph nodes. TCRdb fed the multiplex PCR reads into MiXCR, producing one record per CDR3 protein. The sample includes fewer than 200,000 distinct CDR3 sequences, about 33% of them seen just once. The sequenced sample was axillary lymph node tissue. Receptor source: a female donor with breast cancer. Some clones in this sample may be carry-over from other donors' samples.

The gene calls are TRBV24-1 and TRBJ2-3, with 9 bases fitting TRBD2. The length of the CDR3 is 17 residues. Germline V gives CDR1 KGHDR, CDR2 SFDVKD. Trimming took 4 bases from V and 5 from J; bases not matched to a gene: 12. This chain's CDR3 is CATSERTSGRTLDTQYF. For the CDR3, the DNA is TGTGCCACCAGTGAACGTACTAGCGGGCGTACCCTAGATACGCAGTATTTT.

This clonotype was observed at least ten times. The rearrangement joins TRBV18 to TRBJ2-5, with D possibly matching TRBD2 (6 bases). CDR1 is KGHSH, CDR2 LQKENI, per germline. This CDR3 is 13 amino acids long. Trimming cost V 2 bases and J 3 bases, with 7 bases left between them. The CDR3 sequence: CASSPWGEETQYF. Written as DNA, the CDR3 is TGTGCCAGCTCACCATGGGGGGAAGAGACCCAGTACTTC.

This chain uses TRBV7-8 with TRBJ1-1; TRBD1 matches 9 bases. The CDR3 contains 18 residues. J was trimmed by 4 bases and V by 4 bases; bases with no gene match: 16. From germline, CDR1 is SGHVS and CDR2 FQNEAQ. The CDR3 protein is CASSSAPGQGNGSTEAFF. For the CDR3, the DNA is TGTGCCAGCAGCTCCGCGCCGGGACAGGGAAACGGAAGCACTGAAGCTTTCTTT.

This clonotype has ten or more counts. V usage is TRBV20-1 and J usage is TRBJ1-5; 9 bases map to TRBD1. Germline assignment: CDR1 DFQATT and CDR2 SNEGSKA (reference sequence). The CDR3 has 19 residues. Unmatched junction bases numbered 17, after V lost 3 bases and J lost 2 bases. CDR3 protein: CSARASGQGKTWGNQPQHF. CDR3 nucleotides: TGCAGTGCTAGGGCGTCTGGACAGGGGAAGACCTGGGGCAATCAGCCCCAGCATTTT.

This clonotype came up many times. This rearrangement joins TRBV15 to TRBJ2-5; 9 bases align to TRBD1. Per germline, CDR1 LNHNV and CDR2 YYDKDF (reference sequence). V trimming: 5 bases; J trimming: 5 bases; junction bases outside the gene matches: 9. The CDR3 contains 15 residues. The CDR3 sequence: CATSFGGTGRETQYF. The CDR3 nucleotides read TGTGCCACCAGCTTTGGGGGGACAGGGCGCGAGACCCAGTACTTC.

This clonotype was counted ten times or more. The chain joins TRBV20-1 to TRBJ2-7; 10 bases line up with TRBD2. The V gene's germline CDR1 is DFQATT and CDR2 SNEGSKA (reference sequence). There are 15 residues in the CDR3. Unmatched junction bases numbered 15, after V lost 6 bases and J lost 7 bases. Here the CDR3 reads CSAPKKAGGPQEQYF. CDR3 sequence (DNA): TGCAGTGCACCAAAAAAAGCGGGGGGGCCACAGGAGCAGTACTTC.

This clonotype occurred many times. The chain has TRBV24-1 and TRBJ1-2; D is perhaps TRBD1 (5 bases). V was clipped by 0 bases and J by 8 bases, with 9 bases between them. CDR1 and CDR2 from the germline V gene are KGHDR and SFDVKD. The CDR3 length is 13 residues. The CDR3 loop reads CATSDLPGKGYTF. CDR3 sequence (DNA): TGTGCCACCAGTGATTTGCCAGGGAAAGGCTACACCTTC.

The V and J genes are TRBV20-1 and TRBJ1-5; D is undetermined. CDR3 size: 12 residues. Germline CDR1 and CDR2: DFQATT and SNEGSKA (reference sequence). Trimming removed 6 bases at V and 11 bases at J, with 17 bases between. CDR3 nucleotides: TGCAGTGCAAGGACTGTTCAAGAGACCCAGCATTTT. Protein sequence: CSARTVQETQHF.

Note on this clonotype: A read error may explain this, as a much larger clone is one base away. This sequence joins TRBV6-6 and TRBJ2-1; TRBD2 aligns across 12 bases. The germline gives CDR1 MNHNY, CDR2 SVGAGI (reference sequence). The V gene end was trimmed by 10 bases and the J gene end by 10 bases; junction bases not matched to a gene: 17. There are 16 residues in the CDR3. CDR3: CANTQTSGRVITEQFF. The CDR3, as DNA: TGTGCCAACACCCAGACTAGCGGGAGAGTGATCACCGAGCAGTTCTTC.

The J gene is TRBJ2-7, the V gene TRBV10-2; D ambiguous. Germline values: CDR1 WSHSY, CDR2 SAAADI. Trimming pared 3 bases from V and 3 bases from J, leaving 9 bases between. The CDR3 has 13 residues. The CDR3 sequence is CASSEFESYEQYF. The CDR3 region has the DNA TGCGCCAGCAGTGAATTTGAAAGCTACGAGCAGTACTTC.

J is TRBJ1-2 and V is TRBV20-1; D possibly corresponds to TRBD1 (5 bases). Per the germline V gene, CDR1 is DFQATT and CDR2 is SNEGSKA (reference sequence). CDR3 length: 14 amino acids. The V and J ends lost 2 bases and 7 bases respectively, with 17 bases between them. CDR3 DNA: TGCAGTGCTAGAATTCGCGGGACGGGCGCTGGCTACACCTTC. This gives the protein CSARIRGTGAGYTF.

This clonotype came up many times. The CDR3: CATRSDTGGEKLFF. The DNA of the CDR3 is TGTGCCACCCGATCTGACACGGGTGGTGAAAAACTGTTTTTT. The chain has TRBV10-3 and TRBJ1-4; D unclear. V gave up 10 bases and J gave up 7 bases, with 19 bases separating them. The length of the CDR3 is 14 residues. Germline CDR1 ENHRY, CDR2 SYGVKD.

This clonotype was counted a single time. In DNA form, the CDR3 reads TGCAGTGCTAGATCCGCCGGGACGGGAAACACCATATATTTT. Amino acid sequence: CSARSAGTGNTIYF. V gene TRBV20-1 combines with J gene TRBJ1-3; a weak D match, TRBD1 (5 bases). CDR3 length: 14 amino acids. Trimming pared 2 bases from V and 4 bases from J, leaving 12 bases between. Germline CDR1 is DFQATT and CDR2 is SNEGSKA (reference sequence).